These 32 T cell receptor beta chains came from one sample sequenced in a study of T cell responses to AZD1222 COVID-19 vaccine. TCRdb's copy holds only in-frame clones and misses some; the assay was immunoSEQ multiplex PCR. The repertoire includes about 120,000 clones, 70% to 90% of them detected once, and approximately 8.5% sits in the top ten. This specimen was peripheral blood, taken on day 0 of AZD1222 vaccination. The receptors originated from an adult in good health.

The chain carries TRBV18 and TRBJ1-1; 7 bases are a match to TRBD1. J lost 4 bases, V lost 2 bases, and 13 bases had no gene match. The CDR3 has 17 amino acids. Germline loops: CDR1 KGHSH, CDR2 LQKENI. The CDR3 is CASSPFRDSRGGTEAFF. In DNA form, the CDR3 reads TGTGCCAGCTCACCATTCCGGGACAGTCGAGGTGGCACTGAAGCTTTCTTT. The complete variable domain, with remaining parts taken from reference TRBV18 and TRBJ1-1, reads NAGVMQNPRHLVRRRGQEARLRCSPMKGHSHVYWYRQLPEEGLKFMVYLQKENIIDESGMPKERFSAEFPKEGPSILRIQQVVRGDSAAYFCASSPFRDSRGGTEAFFGQGTRLTVV.

This clone is a singleton in its sample. The rearrangement joins TRBV7-2 to TRBJ2-7, with 8 bases aligning to TRBD2. There are 17 residues in the CDR3. Germline lookup yields CDR1 SGHTA and CDR2 FQGNSA. V shed 2 bases and J 3 bases; nucleotides not matched to a gene: 12. DNA of the CDR3: TGTGCCAGCAGCTTAAAACTAGCGGCCCTCCGCCTCTACGAGCAGTACTTC. The encoded protein is CASSLKLAALRLYEQYF.

The chain is built from TRBV12-3 or TRBV12-4 and TRBJ2-7; D is unresolved. V gave up 4 bases and J gave up 3 bases, with 7 bases separating them. CDR3 length equals 12 residues. The CDR3: CASSSLSYEQYF. The CDR3, as DNA: TGTGCCAGCAGTTCTCTCAGCTACGAGCAGTACTTC.

Here the CDR3 reads CASSLWDRGSYEQYF. In DNA form, the CDR3 reads TGTGCCAGCAGCTTATGGGACAGGGGCTCCTACGAGCAGTACTTC. The rearrangement uses TRBV5-6 and TRBJ2-7; 10 nucleotides align to TRBD1. CDR1 and CDR2 (germline): SGHDT, YYEEEE. The CDR3 is 15 residues long. Unmatched junction bases numbered 2, after V lost 2 bases and J lost 0 bases. Together with reference TRBV5-6 and TRBJ2-7, the CDR3 gives the full variable domain: DAGVTQSPTHLIKTRGQQVTLRCSPKSGHDTVSWYQQALGQGPQFIFQYYEEEERQRGNFPDRFSGHQFPNYSSELNVNALLLGDSALYLCASSLWDRGSYEQYFGPGTRLTVT.

The chain has TRBV5-4 and TRBJ2-2; D remains unclear. Deletions cut 0 bases from V and 0 bases from J, with 9 bases between. Germline V gene sequence: CDR1 SGHNT, CDR2 YYREEE (reference sequence). This CDR3 is built from 16 residues. CDR3 protein: CASSLVGGANTGELFF. CDR3 bases: TGTGCCAGCAGCTTGGTTGGCGGTGCGAACACCGGGGAGCTGTTTTTT.

The chain links TRBV10-3 to TRBJ1-5; weak D call: TRBD1 (6 bases). Trimming took off 2 bases at V and 6 bases at J, with 17 bases between the two ends. The CDR3 extends over 16 amino acids. Germline-derived CDR1 and CDR2 are ENHRY and SYGVKD. CDR3 nucleotides: TGTGCCATCAGTGAGGGACCCGGGGGCTCTGTTCAGCCCCAGCATTTT. Its protein is CAISEGPGGSVQPQHF.

The chain employs TRBV28 and TRBJ1-6; unclear D gene. This CDR3 is built from 16 residues. Germline CDR1 MDHEN, CDR2 SYDVKM. With 8 bases removed from V and 7 bases from J, the gap between germline ends came to 21 bases. The CDR3 region is CASSSSRASENSPLHF. In nucleotides, the CDR3 is TGTGCCAGCTCCTCGAGTAGGGCTAGCGAGAATTCACCCCTCCACTTT.

The chain uses TRBV18 and TRBJ1-3; D unclear. Trimming removed 3 bases from V and 0 bases from J, with 12 bases in between. Germline CDR1 reads KGHSH; CDR2 reads LQKENI. CDR3 size: 16 residues. CDR3 region: CASSPGPGSSGNTIYF. The CDR3 DNA reads TGTGCCAGCTCACCTGGGCCGGGGAGCTCTGGAAACACCATATATTTT.

The J gene is TRBJ1-2, the V gene TRBV10-3; D gene ambiguous. Trimming left V 4 bases short and J 3 bases short, with 12 bases between. CDR3 length: 14 amino acids. The germline V gene has CDR1 ENHRY and CDR2 SYGVKD. CDR3 amino acids: CAISASTADYGYTF. In DNA, the CDR3 is TGTGCCATCAGTGCCTCGACGGCAGACTATGGCTACACCTTC.

This rearrangement joins TRBV5-1 to TRBJ2-2; no definite D call. The CDR3 has 14 residues. Germline CDR1 SGHRS, CDR2 YFSETQ. Trimming removed 0 bases from V and 8 bases from J, with 11 bases in between. DNA of the CDR3: TGCGCCAGCAGCTTGGGGGTCTCAGCGGGGGAGCTGTTTTTT. It encodes CASSLGVSAGELFF.

V and J are TRBV7-2 and TRBJ2-7; tentative D call: TRBD1 (5 bases). CDR1 SGHTA and CDR2 FQGNSA come from the germline V gene. Trimming left V 2 bases short and J 5 bases short, with 13 bases between. This CDR3 is 14 amino acids long. CDR3 in DNA: TGTGCCAGCAGCTTATCAAGGGGATGGAACGAGCAGTACTTC. This gives the protein CASSLSRGWNEQYF. The complete variable domain, with remaining parts taken from reference TRBV7-2 and TRBJ2-7, reads GAGVSQSPSNKVTEKGKDVELRCDPISGHTALYWYRQSLGQGLEFLIYFQGNSAPDKSGLPSDRFSAERTGGSVSTLTIQRTQQEDSAVYLCASSLSRGWNEQYFGPGTRLTVT.

This clone was detected only once. The chain joins TRBV29-1 to TRBJ1-1; D gene unclear. This CDR3 has 14 residues. Deletions cut 4 bases from V and 2 bases from J, with 14 bases between. The germline V gene has CDR1 SQVTM and CDR2 ANQGSEA. The CDR3 loop reads CSVVSWYSNTEAFF. The CDR3 nucleotides read TGCAGCGTTGTTAGTTGGTATTCTAACACTGAAGCTTTCTTT.

The V and J genes are TRBV24-1 and TRBJ2-3; tentative D call: TRBD1 (6 bases). V lost 6 bases, J lost 3 bases, and 18 bases lay in between. Germline V gene lookup returns CDR1 KGHDR and CDR2 SFDVKD. The CDR3 contains 16 residues. The CDR3 sequence is CATSTKGGRGTDTQYF. CDR3 coding DNA: TGTGCCACCAGTACTAAGGGCGGAAGGGGGACAGATACGCAGTATTTT.

The rearrangement links TRBV7-9 to TRBJ1-1, with no clear D. The CDR3 extends over 11 amino acids. Germline assignment: CDR1 SEHNR and CDR2 FQNEAQ (reference sequence). The V end lost 0 bases, the J end lost 6 bases, and 2 bases lay between the germline ends. CDR3 coding DNA: TGTGCCAGCAGCTTAGCGTCTGAAGCTTTCTTT. Its translation: CASSLASEAFF.

The chain is built from TRBV19 and TRBJ2-7, with TRBD2 matching over 9 bases. The length of the CDR3 is 15 residues. V shed 5 bases and J 3 bases; nucleotides not matched to a gene: 8. Per the germline V gene, CDR1 is LNHDA and CDR2 is SQIVND (reference sequence). The CDR3 sequence: CASSALAGLRYEQYF. The CDR3, as DNA: TGTGCCAGTAGTGCCCTAGCGGGACTCCGCTACGAGCAGTACTTC.

The CDR3 spells CASSSYRQGDQPQHF. The CDR3 DNA follows: TGTGCCAGCAGCTCCTACCGACAGGGAGATCAGCCCCAGCATTTT. The chain links TRBV4-2 to TRBJ1-5; 7 nucleotides match TRBD1. From germline, CDR1 is LGHNA and CDR2 YNFKEQ. V lost 5 bases to trimming and J lost 5 bases; unmatched junction nucleotides: 9. This CDR3 is built from 15 residues.

This chain links TRBV7-2 with TRBJ1-6; 7 nucleotides line up with TRBD1. The CDR3 has 15 residues. Unmatched junction bases numbered 6, after V lost 3 bases and J lost 7 bases. The germline V gene has CDR1 SGHTA and CDR2 FQGNSA. The CDR3 nucleotides are TGTGCCAGCAGCTTTTTGGACAGGTTGAATTCACCCCTCCACTTT. Protein: CASSFLDRLNSPLHF.

The chain has TRBV28 and TRBJ1-5; D is unresolved. V was trimmed by 5 bases and J by 0 bases, leaving 2 bases between them. The CDR3 is 12 amino acids. CDR1 is MDHEN and CDR2 is SYDVKM in the germline V gene. For the CDR3, the DNA is TGTGCCAGCAGTCGTAGCAATCAGCCCCAGCATTTT. Translated, it gives CASSRSNQPQHF.

The rearrangement joins TRBV24-1 to TRBJ2-2, with TRBD2 as a possible D gene (6 bases). There are 15 residues in the CDR3. V dropped 7 bases and J dropped 1 base, with 12 bases sitting between them. CDR1 is KGHDR, CDR2 SFDVKD, per germline. CDR3 in DNA: TGTGCCACCAGGGCGGGACGGATGAACACCGGGGAGCTGTTTTTT. Translation: CATRAGRMNTGELFF.

The genes are TRBV5-4 and TRBJ2-7; 8 nucleotides agree with TRBD2. CDR1 is SGHNT and CDR2 is YYREEE in the germline V gene (reference sequence). The V gene end was trimmed by 4 bases and the J gene end by 2 bases; junction bases not matched to a gene: 14. The CDR3 consists of 17 residues. Here the CDR3 DNA reads TGTGCCAGCAGCGCCGGGGGGGCTAGCGGTCTTACCTACGAGCAGTACTTC. This translates into CASSAGGASGLTYEQYF.

This chain uses TRBV11-2 with TRBJ2-1; the D is unclear. Germline CDR1 SGHAT, CDR2 FQNNGV. With 1 base removed from V and 8 bases from J, the gap between germline ends came to 9 bases. CDR3 length: 13 residues. The DNA for the CDR3 is TGTGCCAGCAGCTTAGGCGGTTTCGATGAGCAGTTCTTC. Residues: CASSLGGFDEQFF. Full variable domain (remainder filled in from reference TRBV11-2 and TRBJ2-1): EAGVAQSPRYKIIEKRQSVAFWCNPISGHATLYWYQQILGQGPKLLIQFQNNGVVDDSQLPKDRFSAERLKGVDSTLKIQPAKLEDSAVYLCASSLGGFDEQFFGPGTRLTVL.

This clone was seen a handful of times. The chain's CDR3 is CASWTAFQPQHF. The DNA for the CDR3 is TGTGCCAGCTGGACAGCTTTTCAGCCCCAGCATTTT. The gene calls are TRBV27 and TRBJ1-5; D is perhaps TRBD1 (6 bases). The CDR3 has 12 residues. Germline loops: CDR1 MNHEY, CDR2 SMNVEV (reference sequence). V was shortened by 8 bases and J by 6 bases, with 11 bases between the two germline ends.

The chain carries TRBV12-3 or TRBV12-4 and TRBJ1-2; 7 nucleotides line up with TRBD1. This CDR3 spans 13 amino acids. The ends lost 6 bases at V and 5 bases at J; junction bases unmatched: 6. The CDR3 loop is CASSTGQLYGYTF. The CDR3 DNA sequence: TGTGCCAGCAGCACGGGACAGCTGTATGGCTACACCTTC.

This chain uses TRBV4-1 with TRBJ2-1, with D hard to call. V dropped 1 base and J dropped 0 bases, with 7 bases sitting between them. CDR1 is MGHRA, CDR2 YSYEKL, per germline. CDR3 size: 15 residues. DNA of the CDR3: TGCGCCAGCAGCCAAGGAACTAACTCCTACAATGAGCAGTTCTTC. This codes for CASSQGTNSYNEQFF.

The chain carries TRBV19 and TRBJ2-3, with 12 nucleotides matching TRBD2. After removal of 4 bases from V and 2 bases from J, the junction contained 10 bases not matched to a gene. This CDR3 spans 18 amino acids. Germline V lookup: CDR1 LNHDA, CDR2 SQIVND (reference sequence). CDR3 sequence (DNA): TGTGCCAGTAGTACGACTAGCGGGGGCCGCCTTCTCACAGATACGCAGTATTTT. This sequence encodes CASSTTSGGRLLTDTQYF.

This chain connects TRBV19 to TRBJ2-3, with a possible D match to TRBD2 (5 bases). The CDR3 loop spans 14 amino acids. CDR1 and CDR2 (germline): LNHDA, SQIVND (reference sequence). V was shortened by 2 bases and J by 5 bases, with 11 bases between the two germline ends. CDR3 nucleotide sequence: TGTGCCAGTAGTATATTGAGCGGAAGAGATACGCAGTATTTT. As protein: CASSILSGRDTQYF.

The chain links TRBV5-8 to TRBJ1-5; D is ambiguous. The CDR3 totals 13 residues. The V and J ends lost 0 bases and 6 bases respectively, with 7 bases between them. The germline V gene encodes CDR1 SGHTS and CDR2 YDEGEE. The CDR3 DNA follows: TGTGCCAGCAGCTTGGGTGAGGGTCAGCCCCAGCATTTT. It encodes CASSLGEGQPQHF.

J is TRBJ2-5 and V is TRBV18, with 8 bases that match TRBD2. CDR3 length equals 15 residues. The V and J ends lost 1 base and 5 bases, in that order; junction bases with no gene match: 6. CDR1 and CDR2 (germline): KGHSH, LQKENI. The CDR3 DNA reads TGTGCCAGCTCACCACTACTAGCGGATGGGGAGACCCAGTACTTC. Its translation: CASSPLLADGETQYF. Using reference TRBV18 and TRBJ2-5 for the parts outside the CDR3, the full variable domain is NAGVMQNPRHLVRRRGQEARLRCSPMKGHSHVYWYRQLPEEGLKFMVYLQKENIIDESGMPKERFSAEFPKEGPSILRIQQVVRGDSAAYFCASSPLLADGETQYFGPGTRLLVL.

The chain uses TRBV5-1 and TRBJ1-6; 9 bases agree with TRBD1. The germline CDR1 and CDR2 sequences are SGHRS and YFSETQ. There are 17 residues in the CDR3. Trimming at V came to 0 bases and at J to 3 bases, leaving 4 bases not matched to a gene. The CDR3 sequence is CASSLATGGRYNSPLHF. The CDR3 DNA reads as TGCGCCAGCAGCTTGGCTACAGGGGGCCGCTATAATTCACCCCTCCACTTT.

This rearrangement joins TRBV9 to TRBJ2-5; 13 bases are a match to TRBD2. Trimming at V came to 3 bases and at J to 5 bases, leaving 4 bases not matched to a gene. The germline V gene encodes CDR1 SGDLS and CDR2 YYNGEE. This CDR3 is 15 amino acids long. The CDR3 coding sequence is TGTGCCAGCAGCGGACTAGCGGGGGGTCGGGAGACCCAGTACTTC. Translation: CASSGLAGGRETQYF.

The chain employs TRBV6-5 and TRBJ1-4; D remains unclear. Trimming cost V 0 bases and J 0 bases, with 5 bases left between them. The length of the CDR3 is 15 residues. Germline loops: CDR1 MNHEY, CDR2 SVGAGI. CDR3 nucleotide sequence: TGTGCCAGCAGTTACTCTCACCCAACTAATGAAAAACTGTTTTTT. Encoded protein: CASSYSHPTNEKLFF.

CDR3 in DNA: TGTGCCAGCAGAGAATCCCTTACTGGGGAGGCCTCCTCCTACGAGCAGTACTTC. As protein: CASRESLTGEASSYEQYF. The rearrangement links TRBV6-1 to TRBJ2-7; D is possibly TRBD2 (6 bases). The CDR3 consists of 18 residues. With 6 bases removed from V and 0 bases from J, the gap between germline ends came to 24 bases. Germline CDR1 reads MNHNS; CDR2 reads SASEGT.